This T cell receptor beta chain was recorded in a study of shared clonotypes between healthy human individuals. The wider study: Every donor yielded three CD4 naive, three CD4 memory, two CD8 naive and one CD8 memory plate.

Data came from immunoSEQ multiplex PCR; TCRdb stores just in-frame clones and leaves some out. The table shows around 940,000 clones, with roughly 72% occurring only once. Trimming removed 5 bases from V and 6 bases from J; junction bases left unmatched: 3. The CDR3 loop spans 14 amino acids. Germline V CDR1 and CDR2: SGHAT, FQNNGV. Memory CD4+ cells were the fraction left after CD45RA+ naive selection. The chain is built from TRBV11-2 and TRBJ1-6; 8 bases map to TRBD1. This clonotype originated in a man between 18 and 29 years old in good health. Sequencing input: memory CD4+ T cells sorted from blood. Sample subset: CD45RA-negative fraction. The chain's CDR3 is CASSIQGGNSPLHF. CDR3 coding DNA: TGTGCCAGCAGCATACAGGGGGGTAATTCACCCCTCCACTTT.